These T cell receptor beta chains were read from a single sample in a study of T-cell reconstitution after alpha-beta-depleted transplantation in children. TCRdb re-analysed the PCR reads in MiXCR, keeping a single row per CDR3 protein. The sample includes approximately 99,000 distinct CDR3 sequences, approximately 6.9% of them seen just once. The sequenced sample was PBMCs, mostly from graft donor cells, obtained 360 days after TCRalphabeta/CD19-depleted stem cell transplant. The receptors were gathered from a male patient between 2 and 15 years old who had a stem cell transplant for acute lymphoblastic leukemia, so the T cells may come from the graft donor. The conserved cysteine and the conserved F or W are not part of the CDR3 here. Each record gives: CDR3 protein, V gene.

CDR3aa: SAQISSTDTQY
v_gene: TRBV20-1

CDR3aa: ASSYSGHLAKNIQY
v_gene: TRBV6-2/TRBV6-3

CDR3aa: ASSQDRGGFQETQY
v_gene: TRBV14

CDR3aa: SARDHRTSGYT
v_gene: TRBV20-1

CDR3aa: ASSKGDENEKLF
v_gene: TRBV12-3/TRBV12-4

CDR3aa: ASSVAKSGRAKETQY
v_gene: TRBV9

CDR3aa: ASSYRDSYEQY
v_gene: TRBV27

CDR3aa: TSSQGSGTDTQY
v_gene: TRBV27

CDR3aa: ASTQGSAPRQF
v_gene: TRBV7-9

CDR3aa: ASSQGVRLAGGGETQY
v_gene: TRBV4-2

CDR3aa: ASSQIGQAEQY
v_gene: TRBV4-3

CDR3aa: ASSLGPGKEVAGGQF
v_gene: TRBV7-9